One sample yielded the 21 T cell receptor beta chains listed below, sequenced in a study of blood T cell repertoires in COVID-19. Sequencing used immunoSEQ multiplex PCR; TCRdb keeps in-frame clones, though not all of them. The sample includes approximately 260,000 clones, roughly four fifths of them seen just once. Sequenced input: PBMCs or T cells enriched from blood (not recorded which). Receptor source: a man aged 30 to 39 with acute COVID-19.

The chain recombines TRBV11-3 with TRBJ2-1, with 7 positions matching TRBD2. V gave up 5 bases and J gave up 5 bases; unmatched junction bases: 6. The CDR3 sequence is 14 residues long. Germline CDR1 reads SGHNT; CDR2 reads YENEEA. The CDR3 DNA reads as TGTGCCAGCAGCCCGCGGACTAGAAACAATGAGCAGTTCTTC. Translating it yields CASSPRTRNNEQFF.

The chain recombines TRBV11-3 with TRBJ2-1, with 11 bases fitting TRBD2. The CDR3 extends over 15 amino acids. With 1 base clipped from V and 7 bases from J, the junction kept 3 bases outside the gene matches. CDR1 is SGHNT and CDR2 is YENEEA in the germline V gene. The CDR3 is CASSLATSGKNEQFF. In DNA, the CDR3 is TGTGCCAGCAGCTTAGCGACTAGCGGGAAAAATGAGCAGTTCTTC.

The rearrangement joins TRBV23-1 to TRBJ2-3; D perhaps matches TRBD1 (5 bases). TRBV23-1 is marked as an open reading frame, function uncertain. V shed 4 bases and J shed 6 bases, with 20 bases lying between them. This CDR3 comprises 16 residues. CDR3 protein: CASSPLSGPKGDTQYF. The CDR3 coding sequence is TGCGCCAGCAGTCCCCTCTCTGGTCCAAAGGGGGATACGCAGTATTTT.

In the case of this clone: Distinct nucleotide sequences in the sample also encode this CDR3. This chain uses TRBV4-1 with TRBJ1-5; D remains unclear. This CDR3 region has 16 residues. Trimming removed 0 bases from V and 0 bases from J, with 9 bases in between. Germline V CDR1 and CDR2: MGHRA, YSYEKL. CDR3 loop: CASSQDPGNSNQPQHF. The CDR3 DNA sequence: TGCGCCAGCAGCCAAGATCCGGGGAATAGCAATCAGCCCCAGCATTTT.

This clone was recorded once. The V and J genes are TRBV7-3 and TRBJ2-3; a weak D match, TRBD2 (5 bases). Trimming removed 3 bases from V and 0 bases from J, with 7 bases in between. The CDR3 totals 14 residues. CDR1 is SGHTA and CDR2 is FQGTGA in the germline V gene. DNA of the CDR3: TGTGCCAGCAGCTTTCAGCGGAGCACAGATACGCAGTATTTT. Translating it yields CASSFQRSTDTQYF.

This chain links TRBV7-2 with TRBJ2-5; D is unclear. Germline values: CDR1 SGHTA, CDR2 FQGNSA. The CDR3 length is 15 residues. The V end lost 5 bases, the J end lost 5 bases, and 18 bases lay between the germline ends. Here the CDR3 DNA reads TGTGCCAGCAGCGCCATACCAGTGGTTGGTGAGACCCAGTACTTC. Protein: CASSAIPVVGETQYF.

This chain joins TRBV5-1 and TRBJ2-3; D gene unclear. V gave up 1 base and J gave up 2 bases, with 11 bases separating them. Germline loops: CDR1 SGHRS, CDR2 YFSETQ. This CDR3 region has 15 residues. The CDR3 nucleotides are TGCGCCAGCAGCTTGCAGCGACGAGACACAGATACGCAGTATTTT. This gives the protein CASSLQRRDTDTQYF.

The CDR3 region is CASSVLGQGYGYTF. Here the CDR3 DNA reads TGTGCCAGCAGCGTACTGGGACAGGGGTATGGCTACACCTTC. The chain has TRBV9 and TRBJ1-2, with 10 bases that match TRBD1. CDR3 size: 14 residues. CDR1 SGDLS and CDR2 YYNGEE come from the germline V gene. Losses at the gene ends were 1 base for V and 5 bases for J; bases not matched to a gene: 2.

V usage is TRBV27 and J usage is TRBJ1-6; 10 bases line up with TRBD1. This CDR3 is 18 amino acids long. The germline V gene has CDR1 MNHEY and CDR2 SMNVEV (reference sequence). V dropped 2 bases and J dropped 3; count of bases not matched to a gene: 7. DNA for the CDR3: TGTGCCAGCAGTTTACCCCCGGGACAGGGGTTCTATAATTCACCCCTCCACTTT. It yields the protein CASSLPPGQGFYNSPLHF.

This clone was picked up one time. CDR3 residues: CASFYSGQRYGYTF. The CDR3, as DNA: TGTGCCAGTTTTTACTCGGGACAGCGCTATGGCTACACCTTC. V gene TRBV19 combines with J gene TRBJ1-2, with 7 bases fitting TRBD1. Per the germline V gene, CDR1 is LNHDA and CDR2 is SQIVND (reference sequence). The CDR3 is 14 amino acids. The ends lost 8 bases at V and 4 bases at J; junction bases unmatched: 10.

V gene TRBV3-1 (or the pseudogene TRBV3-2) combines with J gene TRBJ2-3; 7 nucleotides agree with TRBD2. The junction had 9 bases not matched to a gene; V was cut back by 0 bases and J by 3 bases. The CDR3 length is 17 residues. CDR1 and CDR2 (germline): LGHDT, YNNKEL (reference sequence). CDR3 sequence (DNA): TGTGCCAGCAGCCAAGAGGGGGGGGAGGGATGGACAGATACGCAGTATTTT. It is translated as CASSQEGGEGWTDTQYF.

The CDR3 nucleotides are TGTGCCAGCAGTCCGACTAGTTCCAACAATGAGCAGTTCTTC. Encoded protein: CASSPTSSNNEQFF. The V call is TRBV3-1 (or the pseudogene TRBV3-2), the J call TRBJ2-1, with D maybe TRBD2 (6 bases). Trimming took 6 bases from V and 5 from J, leaving 14 bases between them. CDR3 size: 14 residues. CDR1 is LGHDT, CDR2 YNNKEL, per germline (reference sequence).

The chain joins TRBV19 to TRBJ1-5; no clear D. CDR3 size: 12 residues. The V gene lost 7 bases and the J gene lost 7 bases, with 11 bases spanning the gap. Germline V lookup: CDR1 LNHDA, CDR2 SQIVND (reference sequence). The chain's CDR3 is CASTIGWQPQHF. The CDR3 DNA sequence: TGTGCCAGTACCATCGGGTGGCAGCCCCAGCATTTT.

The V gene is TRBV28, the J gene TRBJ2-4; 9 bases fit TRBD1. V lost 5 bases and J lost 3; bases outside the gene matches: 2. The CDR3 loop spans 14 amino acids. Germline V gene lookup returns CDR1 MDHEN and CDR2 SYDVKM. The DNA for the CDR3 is TGTGCCAGCAGTGTGGGACAGGGCAAAAACATTCAGTACTTC. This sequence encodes CASSVGQGKNIQYF.

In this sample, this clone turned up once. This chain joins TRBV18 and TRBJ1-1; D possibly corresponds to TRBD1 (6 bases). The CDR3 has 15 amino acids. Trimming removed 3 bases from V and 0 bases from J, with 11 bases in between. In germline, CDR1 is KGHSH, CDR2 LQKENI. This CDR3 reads CASSPTGQLNTEAFF. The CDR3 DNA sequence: TGTGCCAGCTCACCGACAGGACAGTTGAACACTGAAGCTTTCTTT.

CDR3 amino acids: CASLGLGEETQYF. CDR3 coding DNA: TGCGCCAGCCTAGGCCTCGGAGAGGAGACCCAGTACTTC. V usage is TRBV5-1 and J usage is TRBJ2-5, with D unclear. Trimming took off 7 bases at V and 5 bases at J, with 15 bases between the two ends. Germline V gene lookup returns CDR1 SGHRS and CDR2 YFSETQ. This CDR3 is built from 13 residues.

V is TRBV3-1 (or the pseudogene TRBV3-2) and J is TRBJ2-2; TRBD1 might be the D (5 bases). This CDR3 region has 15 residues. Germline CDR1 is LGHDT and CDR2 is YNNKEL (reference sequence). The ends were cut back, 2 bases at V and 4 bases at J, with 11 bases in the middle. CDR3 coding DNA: TGTGCCAGCAGCCAAAGGGGTTTGGGCACCGGGGAGCTGTTTTTT. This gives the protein CASSQRGLGTGELFF.

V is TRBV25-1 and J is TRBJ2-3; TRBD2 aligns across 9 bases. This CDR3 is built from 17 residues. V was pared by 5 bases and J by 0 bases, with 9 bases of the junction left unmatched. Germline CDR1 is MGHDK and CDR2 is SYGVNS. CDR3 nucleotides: TGTGCCAGCAGTCGTGGCGGGGGGGCCTTTAGCACAGATACGCAGTATTTT. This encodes CASSRGGGAFSTDTQYF.

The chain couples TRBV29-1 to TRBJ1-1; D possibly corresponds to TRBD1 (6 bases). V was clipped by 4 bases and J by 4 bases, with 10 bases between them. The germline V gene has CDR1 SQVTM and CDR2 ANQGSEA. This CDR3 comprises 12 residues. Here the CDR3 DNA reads TGCAGCGTTGTAAGAGGGGGCACTGAAGCTTTCTTT. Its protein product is CSVVRGGTEAFF. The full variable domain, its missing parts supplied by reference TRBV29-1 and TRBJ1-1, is SAVISQKPSRDICQRGTSLTIQCQVDSQVTMMFWYRQQPGQSLTLIATANQGSEATYESGFVIDKFPISRPNLTFSTLTVSNMSPEDSSIYLCSVVRGGTEAFFGQGTRLTVV.

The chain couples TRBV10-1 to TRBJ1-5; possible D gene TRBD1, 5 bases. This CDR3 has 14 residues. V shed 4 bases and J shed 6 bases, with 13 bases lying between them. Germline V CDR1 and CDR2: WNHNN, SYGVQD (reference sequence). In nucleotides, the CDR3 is TGCGCCAGCAGTGCCTCGGGGGATCGTCAGCCCCAGCATTTT. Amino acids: CASSASGDRQPQHF.

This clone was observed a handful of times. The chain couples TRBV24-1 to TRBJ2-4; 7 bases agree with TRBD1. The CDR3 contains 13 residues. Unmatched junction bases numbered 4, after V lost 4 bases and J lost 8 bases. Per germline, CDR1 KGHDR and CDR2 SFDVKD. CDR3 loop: CATSDTGVDIQYF. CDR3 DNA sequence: TGTGCCACCAGTGACACAGGGGTGGACATTCAGTACTTC.